What follows are 3 T cell receptor beta chains derived from one specimen sequenced in a study of radiotherapy plus CTLA-4 blockade in lung cancer. The assay was immunoSEQ multiplex PCR, and TCRdb's table has in-frame clones only and misses some. This sample carries approximately 83,000 clones, about four fifths of them seen once, and the ten largest clones take 3% to 4.5%. Material: peripheral blood, obtained from a patient treated with radiotherapy plus ipilimumab. Receptor source: a human donor with non-small cell lung cancer who had a partial response to radiotherapy plus ipilimumab. Some clones in this sample may be carry-over from other donors' samples.

Details on this clone: Within the sample, other DNA sequences also encode this same CDR3. The V call is TRBV19, the J call TRBJ2-7; D unclear. CDR1 is LNHDA, CDR2 SQIVND, per germline (reference sequence). The CDR3 extends over 14 amino acids. V was pared by 3 bases and J by 0 bases, with 9 bases between. The CDR3 spells CASSISVSSYEQYF. The DNA of the CDR3 is TGTGCCAGTAGTATCTCGGTGAGCTCCTACGAGCAGTACTTC.

CDR3 region: CASSALGRNRANEQFF. The CDR3 bases are TGTGCCAGCAGCGCATTAGGGAGAAACCGGGCCAATGAGCAGTTCTTC. V usage is TRBV9 and J usage is TRBJ2-1, with D possibly being TRBD2 (5 bases). V dropped 3 bases and J dropped 6 bases, with 19 bases sitting between them. In germline, CDR1 is SGDLS, CDR2 YYNGEE. CDR3 size: 16 residues.

This chain uses TRBV6-1 with TRBJ2-7; possibly TRBD2 for D (5 bases). The germline V gene has CDR1 MNHNS and CDR2 SASEGT. The germline V and J ends were trimmed by 0 bases and 6 bases, with 9 bases remaining between them. The CDR3 length is 13 residues. CDR3 loop: CASSEAAVGEQYF. Here the CDR3 DNA reads TGTGCCAGCAGTGAAGCAGCGGTGGGCGAGCAGTACTTC.